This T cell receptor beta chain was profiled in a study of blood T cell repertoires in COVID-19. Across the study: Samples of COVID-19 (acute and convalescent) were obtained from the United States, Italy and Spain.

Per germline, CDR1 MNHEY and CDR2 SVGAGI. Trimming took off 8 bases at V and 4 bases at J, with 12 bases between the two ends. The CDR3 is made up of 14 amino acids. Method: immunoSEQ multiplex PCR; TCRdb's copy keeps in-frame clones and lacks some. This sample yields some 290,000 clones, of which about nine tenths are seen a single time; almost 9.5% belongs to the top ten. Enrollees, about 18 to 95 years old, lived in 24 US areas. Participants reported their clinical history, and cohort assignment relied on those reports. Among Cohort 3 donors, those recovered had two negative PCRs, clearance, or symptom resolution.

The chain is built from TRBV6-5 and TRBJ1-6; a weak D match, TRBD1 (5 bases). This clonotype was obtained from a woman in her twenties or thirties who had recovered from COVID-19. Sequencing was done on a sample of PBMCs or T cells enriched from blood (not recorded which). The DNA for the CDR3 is TGTGCCAGCGGCGCAGGGCCGTATAATTCACCCCTCCACTTT. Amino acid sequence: CASGAGPYNSPLHF.